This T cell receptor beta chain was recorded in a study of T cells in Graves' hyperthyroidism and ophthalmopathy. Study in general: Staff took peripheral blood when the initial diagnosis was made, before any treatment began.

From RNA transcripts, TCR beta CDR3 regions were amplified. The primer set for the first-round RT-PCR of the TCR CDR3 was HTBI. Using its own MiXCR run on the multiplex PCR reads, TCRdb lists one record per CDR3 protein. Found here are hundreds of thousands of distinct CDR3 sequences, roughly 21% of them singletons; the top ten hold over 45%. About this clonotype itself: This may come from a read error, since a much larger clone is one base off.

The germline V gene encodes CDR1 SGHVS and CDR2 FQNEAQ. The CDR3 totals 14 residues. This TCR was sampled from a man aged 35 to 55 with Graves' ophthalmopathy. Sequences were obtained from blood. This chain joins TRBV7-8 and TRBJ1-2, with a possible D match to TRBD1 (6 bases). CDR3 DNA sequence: TGTGCCAGCAGCTTGGCAGGGGATTACTATGGCTCCACCTTC. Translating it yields CASSLAGDYYGSTF. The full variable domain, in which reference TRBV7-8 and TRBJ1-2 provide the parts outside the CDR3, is GAGVSQSPRYKVAKRGQDVALRCDPISGHVSLFWYQQALGQGPEFLTYFQNEAQLDKSGLPSDRFFAERPEGSVSTLKIQRTQQEDSAVYLCASSLAGDYYGSTFGSGTRLTVV.